This TCR beta chain was sequenced for a study of T cells after yellow fever vaccination. A single record per CDR3 protein comes from TCRdb applying MiXCR to the 5' RACE reads. The profile covers about 580,000 distinct CDR3 sequences, with about a sixth appearing a single time and roughly a sixth taken by the ten largest. The study, taken as a whole, reports: Detected again after the booster were most primary-vaccination clones, at almost 97% CD4 and about 89% CD8.

In the case of this clonotype: What it binds is unknown.

Germline V CDR1 and CDR2: ENHRY, SYGVKD. Trimming took 7 bases from V and 2 from J, leaving 6 bases between them. This CDR3 spans 12 amino acids. The chain is built from TRBV10-3 and TRBJ1-5, with D uncertain. Source: PBMCs, taken 5 days after the first yellow fever vaccination. The source is a man aged 18-30 years who received the YFV17D yellow fever vaccine. CDR3 in amino acids: CAINRGNQPQHF. The DNA for the CDR3 is TGTGCCATCAATCGGGGCAATCAGCCCCAGCATTTT.